The next 6 T cell receptor beta chains were all read from a single sample in a study of blood T cell repertoires in COVID-19. Measured with immunoSEQ multiplex PCR; TCRdb has only the in-frame clones, and not every one. The sample holds around 250,000 clones, roughly 80% seen once. Sequencing was performed on PBMCs or T cells enriched from blood (not recorded which). These receptor sequences come from a man over 45 who had recovered from COVID-19.

The chain has TRBV5-5 and TRBJ2-1; no definite D call. Germline CDR1 is SGHKS and CDR2 is YYEKEE (reference sequence). With 0 bases removed from V and 7 bases from J, the gap between germline ends came to 8 bases. The CDR3 is made up of 13 amino acids. This chain's CDR3 is CASSLGLWNEQFF. In DNA, the CDR3 is TGTGCCAGCAGCTTGGGACTCTGGAATGAGCAGTTCTTC.

This clone appeared once. The chain links TRBV18 to TRBJ2-7, with TRBD2 as a possible D gene (5 bases). Germline lookup yields CDR1 KGHSH and CDR2 LQKENI. This CDR3 comprises 15 residues. The V and J ends lost 3 bases and 2 bases respectively, with 14 bases between them. As DNA, the CDR3 is TGTGCCAGCTCACCCCGCAGTGGAGGAACCTACGAGCAGTACTTC. Protein sequence: CASSPRSGGTYEQYF.

This sequence joins TRBV18 and TRBJ2-7; D is perhaps TRBD2 (5 bases). The ends were cut back, 0 bases at V and 0 bases at J, with 12 bases in the middle. The CDR3 is 16 residues long. The germline CDR1 and CDR2 sequences are KGHSH and LQKENI. The CDR3 loop reads CASSPPQAAFSYEQYF. The CDR3, as DNA: TGTGCCAGCTCACCACCACAAGCGGCGTTCTCCTACGAGCAGTACTTC.

J is TRBJ1-1 and V is TRBV7-9; weak D call: TRBD1 (5 bases). V lost 2 bases to trimming and J lost 5 bases, with 21 bases between them. This CDR3 is built from 17 residues. Germline loops: CDR1 SEHNR, CDR2 FQNEAQ (reference sequence). CDR3 in DNA: TGTGCCAGCAGCTTACCGAAAGGTTCGGGGGTAGCAACTGAAGCTTTCTTT. As protein: CASSLPKGSGVATEAFF.

This clone showed up just a few times. The V and J genes are TRBV29-1 and TRBJ2-3; 7 bases match TRBD1. From germline, CDR1 is SQVTM and CDR2 ANQGSEA. The ends lost 6 bases at V and 1 base at J; junction bases unmatched: 16. The CDR3 consists of 17 residues. The CDR3: CSVPRGTQFAGTDTQYF. In DNA form, the CDR3 reads TGCAGCGTCCCCAGGGGGACCCAATTTGCTGGCACAGATACGCAGTATTTT.

This chain joins TRBV5-4 and TRBJ2-5; 7 nucleotides agree with TRBD1. Germline CDR1 is SGHNT and CDR2 is YYREEE (reference sequence). V shed 3 bases and J 5 bases; nucleotides not matched to a gene: 7. This CDR3 is built from 14 residues. The CDR3 reads CASSSRTGWETQYF. The CDR3 DNA reads TGTGCCAGCAGCTCAAGGACAGGTTGGGAGACCCAGTACTTC.